The rows below give T cell receptor beta chains drawn from one sample of a study of cytomegalovirus exposure and HLA in healthy donors. Assay used: immunoSEQ multiplex PCR; TCRdb lists only in-frame clones, some missing. Of under 200,000 clones in the sample, approximately 71% were seen once. Sequenced sample: PBMCs. The receptors derive from a male donor in good health and CMV-seronegative. Each CDR3 is given with its conserved first and last residue. Fields, in order: clone size, V gene, D gene, J gene, CDR3 protein, CDR3 DNA. A D gene is named only where the DNA matches it firmly. Not all rows give a size; the values are once, few, many and, for expanded clones, a class.

few,TRBV2,TRBD2,TRBJ2-3,CASIGRADTQYF,TGTGCCAGCATCGGGAGGGCTGATACGCAGTATTTT
.,TRBV5-8,.,TRBJ2-7,CASSFGGQHLYEQYF,TGTGCCAGCAGCTTTGGCGGACAGCATCTCTACGAGCAGTACTTC
.,TRBV5-1,.,TRBJ1-2,CASSPSGVVGYGYTF,TGCGCCAGCAGCCCGTCAGGGGTTGTCGGCTATGGCTACACCTTC
.,TRBV6-1,TRBD2,TRBJ2-3,CASSGGVAGGGTDTQYF,TGTGCCAGCAGTGGTGGTGTAGCGGGGGGTGGGACAGATACGCAGTATTTT
.,TRBV29-1,TRBD1,TRBJ2-2,CSARDRGTDTGELFF,TGCAGCGCTAGAGACAGGGGCACGGACACCGGGGAGCTGTTTTTT
.,TRBV9,.,TRBJ1-2,CASSGTGIGYTF,TGTGCCAGCAGCGGAACAGGGATCGGCTACACCTTC
.,TRBV7-2,.,TRBJ2-2,CASSSQGGSRNTGELFF,TGTGCCAGCAGCTCCCAGGGGGGTAGCAGAAACACCGGGGAGCTGTTTTTT
.,TRBV19,TRBD1,TRBJ2-7,CASSTQTGKSSYEQYF,TGTGCCAGTAGTACTCAGACAGGGAAAAGCTCCTACGAGCAGTACTTC
.,TRBV12-5,.,TRBJ2-6,CASGLVADSGANVLTF,TGTGCTAGTGGTTTGGTGGCAGACTCTGGGGCCAACGTCCTGACTTTC
few,TRBV7-2,.,TRBJ1-5,CASSLSGQGNQPQHF,TGTGCCAGCAGCTTAAGTGGGCAGGGCAATCAGCCCCAGCATTTT
.,TRBV28,TRBD1,TRBJ1-2,CASVTGDYGYTF,TGTGCCAGCGTAACAGGGGACTATGGCTACACCTTC
.,TRBV6-5,.,TRBJ2-1,CASSLSFLGDEQFF,TGTGCCAGCAGCCTCTCTTTTTTAGGGGATGAGCAGTTCTTC
.,TRBV19,.,TRBJ1-5,CASTHGQLNQPQHF,TGTGCCAGTACCCATGGACAGTTGAATCAGCCCCAGCATTTT
.,TRBV5-4,TRBD1,TRBJ2-5,CASSRPPTGGSETQYF,TGTGCCAGCAGCCGCCCCCCGACAGGGGGCTCTGAGACCCAGTACTTC
.,TRBV6-1,.,TRBJ1-2,CASTRAGGYTF,TGTGCCAGCACAAGGGCGGGGGGCTACACCTTC
.,TRBV4-3,TRBD1,TRBJ2-7,CASSQLMGQSGEQYF,TGCGCCAGCAGCCAACTCATGGGACAGTCGGGCGAGCAGTACTTC
.,TRBV7-9,TRBD1,TRBJ2-7,CASSSTLEGDRSNEQYF,TGTGCCAGCAGCTCCACCCTAGAAGGGGACAGGTCCAACGAGCAGTACTTC
.,TRBV7-9,TRBD1,TRBJ2-7,CASRPGTGHYEQYF,TGTGCCAGCAGGCCCGGGACAGGGCACTACGAGCAGTACTTC
.,TRBV7-6,TRBD1,TRBJ2-7,CASSPRQGIEQYF,TGTGCCAGCAGCCCCCGACAGGGAATCGAGCAGTACTTC
.,TRBV7-3,.,TRBJ2-2,CASSLSLDLGTGELFF,TGTGCCAGCAGCTTGTCACTAGACCTTGGCACCGGGGAGCTGTTTTTT
.,TRBV11-3,TRBD2,TRBJ2-1,CASSFRLADNEQFF,TGTGCCAGCAGCTTCCGACTAGCGGACAATGAGCAGTTCTTC
.,TRBV19,TRBD1,TRBJ1-5,CASSSRQGSATQHF,TGTGCCAGTAGTTCCAGACAGGGGTCTGCAACCCAGCATTTT
few,TRBV30,.,TRBJ1-5,CAWSVRGAGSQPQHF,TGTGCCTGGAGTGTACGGGGGGCCGGTAGTCAGCCCCAGCATTTT
.,TRBV5-1,.,TRBJ2-3,CASSLRGSTSISDTQYF,TGCGCCAGCAGCTTGAGGGGGAGCACCTCCATTTCAGATACGCAGTATTTT
.,TRBV28,TRBD1,TRBJ2-7,CANSSPFRPGQGFYEQYF,TGTGCCAACAGTTCGCCCTTTCGACCGGGACAGGGGTTTTACGAGCAGTACTTC
.,TRBV28,.,TRBJ2-3,CATKAGLTDTQYF,TGTGCCACTAAAGCGGGCCTCACAGATACGCAGTATTTT
.,TRBV2,TRBD1,TRBJ2-7,CASSPGTAFLEQYF,TGTGCCAGCAGCCCAGGGACAGCGTTCCTCGAGCAGTACTTC
.,TRBV7-9,.,TRBJ2-2,CSSMRDTGELFF,TGTTCCAGCATGCGGGACACCGGGGAGCTGTTTTTT
few,TRBV5-1,TRBD1,TRBJ2-7,CASSSGQGQGEQYF,TGCGCCAGCAGCTCGGGACAGGGTCAGGGCGAGCAGTACTTC
.,TRBV7-3,.,TRBJ2-5,CASSLTAGIETQYF,TGTGCCAGCAGCTTAACGGCGGGAATAGAGACCCAGTACTTC
.,TRBV6-1,.,TRBJ2-5,CASSASRSRETQYF,TGTGCCAGCAGTGCCTCAAGGAGCCGGGAGACCCAGTACTTC
few,TRBV7-2,.,TRBJ2-1,CASSSRENNEQFF,TGTGCCAGCAGCTCCCGGGAGAACAATGAGCAGTTCTTC
few,TRBV5-1,TRBD2,TRBJ2-2,CASSSPGLVDTGELFF,TGCGCCAGCAGCTCTCCGGGACTAGTCGACACCGGGGAGCTGTTTTTT
few,TRBV7-9,TRBD1,TRBJ2-5,CASSDTTGMVETQYF,TGTGCCAGCAGCGATACGACAGGGATGGTTGAGACCCAGTACTTC
.,TRBV5-4,TRBD1,TRBJ1-2,CASSYEGARGYTF,TGTGCCAGCAGCTACGAGGGGGCACGGGGCTACACCTTC
.,TRBV5-5,.,TRBJ1-2,CASSLERGLYGYTF,TGTGCCAGCAGCTTGGAAAGGGGTCTCTATGGCTACACCTTC
.,TRBV5-1,TRBD1,TRBJ2-7,CASSRVSSDRDEQYF,TGCGCCAGCAGCCGTGTGTCCTCGGACAGGGACGAGCAGTACTTC
.,TRBV7-2,.,TRBJ2-7,CASSLAWVGVTYEQYF,TGTGCCAGCAGCTTAGCGTGGGTGGGAGTGACCTACGAGCAGTACTTC
.,TRBV2,.,TRBJ1-2,CASSVEDRIGYGYTF,TGTGCCAGCAGTGTGGAGGACCGAATTGGCTATGGCTACACCTTC
.,TRBV6-1,TRBD2,TRBJ2-5,CATSVAGGQETQYF,TGTGCCACCTCTGTAGCGGGGGGCCAAGAGACCCAGTACTTC
once,TRBV28,TRBD2,TRBJ2-7,CASSGLAGVNEQYF,TGTGCCAGCAGTGGACTAGCGGGTGTCAACGAGCAGTACTTC
few,TRBV4-3,.,TRBJ1-5,CASSQDLGRGLEPQHF,TGCGCCAGCAGCCAAGATCTCGGGCGGGGTCTAGAGCCCCAGCATTTT